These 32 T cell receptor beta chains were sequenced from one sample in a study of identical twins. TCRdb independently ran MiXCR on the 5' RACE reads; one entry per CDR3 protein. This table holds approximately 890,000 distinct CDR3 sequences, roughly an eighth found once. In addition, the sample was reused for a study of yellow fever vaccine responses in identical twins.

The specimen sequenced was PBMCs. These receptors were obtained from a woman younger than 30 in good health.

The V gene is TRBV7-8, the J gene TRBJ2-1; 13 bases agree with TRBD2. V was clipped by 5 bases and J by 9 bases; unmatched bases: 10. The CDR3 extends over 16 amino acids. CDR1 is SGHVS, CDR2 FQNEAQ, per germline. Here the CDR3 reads CASSPRLAGGSSEQFF. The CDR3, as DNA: TGTGCCAGCAGCCCGAGACTAGCGGGGGGTTCTAGTGAGCAGTTCTTC.

The CDR3 loop is CSARGSGPLNEQFF. In DNA, the CDR3 is TGCAGTGCTAGAGGTAGCGGCCCGCTCAATGAGCAGTTCTTC. The chain combines TRBV20-1 with TRBJ2-1; tentatively, D is TRBD2 (6 bases). Germline V lookup: CDR1 DFQATT, CDR2 SNEGSKA (reference sequence). CDR3 size: 14 residues. Trimming stripped 1 base from V and 6 bases from J, with 13 bases between.

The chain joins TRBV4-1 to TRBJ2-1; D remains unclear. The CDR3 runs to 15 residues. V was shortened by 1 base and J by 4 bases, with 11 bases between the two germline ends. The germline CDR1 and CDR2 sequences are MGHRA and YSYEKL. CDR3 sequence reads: CASSQGVQQYNEQFF. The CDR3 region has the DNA TGCGCCAGCAGCCAAGGAGTGCAGCAATACAATGAGCAGTTCTTC.

CDR3 sequence reads: CASSAQRTGLAGISYNEQFF. CDR3 DNA sequence: TGTGCCAGCAGCGCCCAACGAACGGGACTAGCGGGTATCTCCTACAATGAGCAGTTCTTC. The rearrangement joins TRBV3-1 to TRBJ2-1; TRBD2 agrees at 12 bases. The V gene's germline CDR1 is LGHDT and CDR2 YNNKEL (reference sequence). V lost 5 bases, J lost 0 bases, and 14 bases stayed unmatched. The CDR3 extends over 20 amino acids.

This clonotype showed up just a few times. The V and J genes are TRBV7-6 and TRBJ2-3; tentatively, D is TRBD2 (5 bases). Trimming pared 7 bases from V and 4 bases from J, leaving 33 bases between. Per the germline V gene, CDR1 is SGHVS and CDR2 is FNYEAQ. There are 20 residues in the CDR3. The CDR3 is CASTPPRARLLSSMADTQYF. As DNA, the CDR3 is TGTGCCAGCACCCCCCCGAGGGCGCGCCTGCTTTCTTCTATGGCAGATACGCAGTATTTT.

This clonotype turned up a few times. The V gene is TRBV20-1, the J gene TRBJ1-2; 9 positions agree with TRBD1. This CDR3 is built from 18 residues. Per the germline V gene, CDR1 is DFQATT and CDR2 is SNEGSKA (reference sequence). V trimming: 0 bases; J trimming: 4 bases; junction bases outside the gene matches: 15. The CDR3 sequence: CSARDTGDLGQGFYGYTF. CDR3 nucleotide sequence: TGCAGTGCTAGAGATACCGGGGATCTGGGACAGGGATTCTATGGCTACACCTTC.

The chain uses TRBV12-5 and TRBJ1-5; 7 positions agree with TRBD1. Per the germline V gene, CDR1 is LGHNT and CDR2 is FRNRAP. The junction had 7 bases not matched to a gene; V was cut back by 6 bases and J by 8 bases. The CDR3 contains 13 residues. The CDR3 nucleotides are TGTGCTAGTGGCCTCAGGGGGGGCGAGCCCCAGCATTTT. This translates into CASGLRGGEPQHF. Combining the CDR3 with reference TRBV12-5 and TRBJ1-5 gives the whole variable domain DARVTQTPRHKVTEMGQEVTMRCQPILGHNTVFWYRQTMMQGLELLAYFRNRAPLDDSGMPKDRFSAEMPDATLATLKIQPSEPRDSAVYFCASGLRGGEPQHFGDGTRLSIL.

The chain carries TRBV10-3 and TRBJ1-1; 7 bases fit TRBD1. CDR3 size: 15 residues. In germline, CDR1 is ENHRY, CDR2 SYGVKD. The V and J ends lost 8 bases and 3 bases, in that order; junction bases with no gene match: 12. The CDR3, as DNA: TGTGCCATCCGCCGGGACAGCGGGGGGGACACTGAAGCTTTCTTT. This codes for CAIRRDSGGDTEAFF.

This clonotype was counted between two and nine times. CDR3 coding DNA: TGCGCCAGCAACCCGGCAGGTGCTACTGAAGCTTTCTTT. Translated, it gives CASNPAGATEAFF. V and J are TRBV5-1 and TRBJ1-1; D call uncertain. V was clipped by 6 bases and J by 5 bases, with 14 bases between them. Germline loops: CDR1 SGHRS, CDR2 YFSETQ. The CDR3 covers 13 residues. Based on the CDR3 plus reference TRBV5-1 and TRBJ1-1, the full variable domain is KAGVTQTPRYLIKTRGQQVTLSCSPISGHRSVSWYQQTPGQGLQFLFEYFSETQRNKGNFPGRFSGRQFSNSRSEMNVSTLELGDSALYLCASNPAGATEAFFGQGTRLTVV.

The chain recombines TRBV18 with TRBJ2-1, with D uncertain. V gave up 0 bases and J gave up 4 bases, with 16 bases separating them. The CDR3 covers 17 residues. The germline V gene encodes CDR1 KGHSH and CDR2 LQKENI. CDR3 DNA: TGTGCCAGCTCACCACCCCCTGAGTCGTATATGTACAATGAGCAGTTCTTC. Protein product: CASSPPPESYMYNEQFF.

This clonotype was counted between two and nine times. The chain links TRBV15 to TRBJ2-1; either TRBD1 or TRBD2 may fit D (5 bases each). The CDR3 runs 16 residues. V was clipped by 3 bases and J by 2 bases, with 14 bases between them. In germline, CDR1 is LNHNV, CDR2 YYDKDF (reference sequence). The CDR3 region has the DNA TGTGCCACCAGCAGTGGCCGGGACCCCCCCTACAATGAGCAGTTCTTC. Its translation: CATSSGRDPPYNEQFF. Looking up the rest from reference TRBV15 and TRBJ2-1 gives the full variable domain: DAMVIQNPRYQVTQFGKPVTLSCSQTLNHNVMYWYQQKSSQAPKLLFHYYDKDFNNEADTPDNFQSRRPNTSFCFLDIRSPGLGDTAMYLCATSSGRDPPYNEQFFGPGTRLTVL.

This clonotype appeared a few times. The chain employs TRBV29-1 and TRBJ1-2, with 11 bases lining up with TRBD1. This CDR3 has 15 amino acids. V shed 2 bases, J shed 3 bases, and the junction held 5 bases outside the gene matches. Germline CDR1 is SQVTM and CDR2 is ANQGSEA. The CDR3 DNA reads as TGCAGCGTTGAAAGCAGGGGACAGGGGGACTATGGCTACACCTTC. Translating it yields CSVESRGQGDYGYTF.

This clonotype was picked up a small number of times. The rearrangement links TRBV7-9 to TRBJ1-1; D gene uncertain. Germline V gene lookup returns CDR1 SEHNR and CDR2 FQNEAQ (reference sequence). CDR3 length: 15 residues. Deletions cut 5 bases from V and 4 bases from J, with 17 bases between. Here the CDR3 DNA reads TGTGCCAGCAGCCCTCAATCGGGCGAGGGCACTGAAGCTTTCTTT. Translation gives CASSPQSGEGTEAFF.

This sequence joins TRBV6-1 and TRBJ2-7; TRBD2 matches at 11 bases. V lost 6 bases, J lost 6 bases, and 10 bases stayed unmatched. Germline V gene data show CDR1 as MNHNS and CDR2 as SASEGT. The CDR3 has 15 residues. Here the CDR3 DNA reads TGTGCCAGCAGCCTAACGACTAGCGGGACCCCCGAGCAGTACTTC. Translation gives CASSLTTSGTPEQYF.

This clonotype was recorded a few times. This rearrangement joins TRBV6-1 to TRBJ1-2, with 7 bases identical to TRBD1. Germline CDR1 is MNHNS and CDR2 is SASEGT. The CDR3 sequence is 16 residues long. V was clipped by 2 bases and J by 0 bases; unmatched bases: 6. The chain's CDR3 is CASSERGTVANYGYTF. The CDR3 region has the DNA TGTGCCAGCAGTGAAAGGGGGACAGTCGCTAACTATGGCTACACCTTC.

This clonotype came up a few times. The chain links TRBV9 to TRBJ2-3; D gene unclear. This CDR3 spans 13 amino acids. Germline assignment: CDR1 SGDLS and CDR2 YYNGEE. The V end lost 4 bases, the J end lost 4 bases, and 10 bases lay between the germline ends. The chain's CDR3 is CASSTWSADTQYF. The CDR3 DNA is TGTGCCAGCAGCACCTGGAGTGCAGATACGCAGTATTTT.

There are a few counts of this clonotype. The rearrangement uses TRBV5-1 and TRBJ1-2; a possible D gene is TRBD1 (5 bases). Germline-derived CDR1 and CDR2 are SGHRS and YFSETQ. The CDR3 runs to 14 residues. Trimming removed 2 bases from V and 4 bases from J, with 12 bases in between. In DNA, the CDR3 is TGCGCCAGCAGCTTAAGAGGGGAACCCTATGGCTACACCTTC. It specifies CASSLRGEPYGYTF.

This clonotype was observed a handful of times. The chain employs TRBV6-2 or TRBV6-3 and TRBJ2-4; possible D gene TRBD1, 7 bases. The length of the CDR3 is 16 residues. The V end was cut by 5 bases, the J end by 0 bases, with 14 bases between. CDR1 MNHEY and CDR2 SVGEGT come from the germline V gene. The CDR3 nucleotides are TGTGCCAGCAGTAACAGGGGAGGACTAGCCAAAAACATTCAGTACTTC. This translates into CASSNRGGLAKNIQYF.

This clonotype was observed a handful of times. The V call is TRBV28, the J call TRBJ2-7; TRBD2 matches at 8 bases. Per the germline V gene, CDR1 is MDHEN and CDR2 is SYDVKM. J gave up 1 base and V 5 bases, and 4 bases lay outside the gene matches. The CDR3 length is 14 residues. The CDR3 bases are TGTGCCAGCAGTGACCCTAGCGGGTCCTACGAGCAGTACTTC. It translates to CASSDPSGSYEQYF.

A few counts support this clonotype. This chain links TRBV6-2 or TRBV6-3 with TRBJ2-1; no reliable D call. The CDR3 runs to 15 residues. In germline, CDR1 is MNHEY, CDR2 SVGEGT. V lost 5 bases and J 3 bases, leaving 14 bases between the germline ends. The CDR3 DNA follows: TGTGCCAGCAGTCCTCTAGAGAAGTTCTACAATGAGCAGTTCTTC. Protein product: CASSPLEKFYNEQFF.

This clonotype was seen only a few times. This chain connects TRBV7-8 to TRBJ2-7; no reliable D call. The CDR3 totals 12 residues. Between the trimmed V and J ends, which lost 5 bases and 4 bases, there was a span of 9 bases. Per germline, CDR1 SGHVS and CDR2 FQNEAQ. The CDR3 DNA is TGTGCCAGCAGCCAATTAGTATACGAGCAGTACGTC. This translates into CASSQLVYEQYV.

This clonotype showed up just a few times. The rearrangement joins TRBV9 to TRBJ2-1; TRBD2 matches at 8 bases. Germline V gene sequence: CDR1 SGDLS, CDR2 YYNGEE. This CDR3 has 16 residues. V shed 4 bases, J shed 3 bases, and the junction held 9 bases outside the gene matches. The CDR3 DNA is TGTGCCAGCAGCCATTTCCCGGGACTAGTCTACAATGAGCAGTTCTTC. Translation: CASSHFPGLVYNEQFF.

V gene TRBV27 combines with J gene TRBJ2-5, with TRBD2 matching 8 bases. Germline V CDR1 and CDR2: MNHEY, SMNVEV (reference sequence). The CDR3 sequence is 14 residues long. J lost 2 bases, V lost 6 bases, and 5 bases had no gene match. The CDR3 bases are TGTGCCAGCAGGGTCGGGGGGGAGCAAGAGACCCAGTACTTC. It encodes CASRVGGEQETQYF.

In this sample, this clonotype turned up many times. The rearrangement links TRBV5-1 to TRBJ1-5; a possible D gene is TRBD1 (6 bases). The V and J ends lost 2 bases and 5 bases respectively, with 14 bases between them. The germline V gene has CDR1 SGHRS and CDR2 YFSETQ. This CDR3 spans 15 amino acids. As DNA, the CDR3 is TGCGCCAGCAGCTTTACGGGGGCGGCAGATCAGCCCCAGCATTTT. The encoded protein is CASSFTGAADQPQHF.

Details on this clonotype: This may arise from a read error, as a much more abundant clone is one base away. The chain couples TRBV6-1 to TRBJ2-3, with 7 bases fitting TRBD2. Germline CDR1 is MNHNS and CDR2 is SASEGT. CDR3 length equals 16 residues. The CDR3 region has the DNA TGTGACAGCAGTGCGGGTCGGCTAGCGGACACAGATACGCAGTATTTT. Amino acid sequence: CDSSAGRLADTDTQYF.

The CDR3 nucleotides read TGTGCCAGCGGACCGGGGTTCTATGGCTACACCTTC. This sequence encodes CASGPGFYGYTF. The V call is TRBV27, the J call TRBJ1-2, with D unclear. There are 12 residues in the CDR3. The V and J ends lost 8 bases and 4 bases respectively, with 11 bases between them. Germline values: CDR1 MNHEY, CDR2 SMNVEV (reference sequence).

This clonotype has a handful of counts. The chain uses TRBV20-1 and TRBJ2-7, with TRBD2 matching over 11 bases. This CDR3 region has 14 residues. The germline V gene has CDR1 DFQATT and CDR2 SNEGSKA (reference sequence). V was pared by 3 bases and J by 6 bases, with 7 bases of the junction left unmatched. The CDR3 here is CSAREGTSGREQYF. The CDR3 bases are TGCAGTGCTAGGGAGGGGACTAGCGGCCGCGAGCAGTACTTC.

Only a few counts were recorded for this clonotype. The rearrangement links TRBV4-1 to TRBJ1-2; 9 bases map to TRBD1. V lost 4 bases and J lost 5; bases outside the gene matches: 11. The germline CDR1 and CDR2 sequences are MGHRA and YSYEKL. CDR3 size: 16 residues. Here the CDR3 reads CASSPETGGAGYGYTF. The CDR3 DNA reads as TGCGCCAGCAGCCCAGAAACAGGGGGCGCTGGGTATGGCTACACCTTC.

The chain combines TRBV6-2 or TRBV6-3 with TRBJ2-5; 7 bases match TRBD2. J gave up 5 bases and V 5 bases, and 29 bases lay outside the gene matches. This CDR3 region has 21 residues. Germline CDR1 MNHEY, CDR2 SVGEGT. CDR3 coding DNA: TGTGCCAGCAGTCTACCACCCCCTGGATTAGCGGGCCCCCCTGTGGGGGAGACCCAGTACTTC. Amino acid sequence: CASSLPPPGLAGPPVGETQYF.

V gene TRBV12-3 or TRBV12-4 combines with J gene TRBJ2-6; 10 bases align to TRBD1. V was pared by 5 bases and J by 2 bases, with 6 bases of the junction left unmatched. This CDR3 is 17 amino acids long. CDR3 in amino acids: CASSPGTGVAGANVLTF. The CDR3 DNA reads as TGTGCCAGCAGTCCCGGGACAGGGGTTGCTGGGGCCAACGTCCTGACTTTC.

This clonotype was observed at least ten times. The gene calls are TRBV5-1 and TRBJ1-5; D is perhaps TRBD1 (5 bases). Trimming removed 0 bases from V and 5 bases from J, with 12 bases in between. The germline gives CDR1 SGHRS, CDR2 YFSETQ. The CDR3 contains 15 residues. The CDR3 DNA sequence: TGCGCCAGCAGCTTGGGGGACGGCTTCCATCAGCCCCAGCATTTT. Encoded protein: CASSLGDGFHQPQHF.

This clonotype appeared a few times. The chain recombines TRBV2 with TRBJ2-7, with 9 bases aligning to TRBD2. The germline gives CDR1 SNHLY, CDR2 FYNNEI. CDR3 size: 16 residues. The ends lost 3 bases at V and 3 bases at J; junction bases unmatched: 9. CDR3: CASSDLEASGIYEQYF. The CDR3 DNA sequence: TGTGCCAGCAGTGACTTAGAGGCTAGCGGGATCTACGAGCAGTACTTC.